This T cell receptor (beta chain) was recovered during a study of cytomegalovirus exposure and HLA in healthy donors. The CDR3 sequence is 15 residues long. V was clipped by 4 bases and J by 1 base; unmatched bases: 5. Germline CDR1 reads LNHNV; CDR2 reads YYDKDF (reference sequence). The PCR had 60 Vbeta and 13 Jbeta primers. The method was immunoSEQ multiplex PCR; TCRdb's version includes in-frame clones alone and lacks a portion of them. Of 180,000 or so clones detected, about three quarters appear once; the ten largest clones hold more than 3%. The receptor's source is a woman aged 55 to 70 in good health and CMV-seropositive. The chain couples TRBV15 to TRBJ2-7; 9 bases are shared with TRBD1. The specimen sequenced was PBMCs. CDR3 sequence (DNA): TGTGCCACCAGCAAAGGGACAGGGAGGTCCTACGAGCAGTACTTC. It encodes CATSKGTGRSYEQYF.